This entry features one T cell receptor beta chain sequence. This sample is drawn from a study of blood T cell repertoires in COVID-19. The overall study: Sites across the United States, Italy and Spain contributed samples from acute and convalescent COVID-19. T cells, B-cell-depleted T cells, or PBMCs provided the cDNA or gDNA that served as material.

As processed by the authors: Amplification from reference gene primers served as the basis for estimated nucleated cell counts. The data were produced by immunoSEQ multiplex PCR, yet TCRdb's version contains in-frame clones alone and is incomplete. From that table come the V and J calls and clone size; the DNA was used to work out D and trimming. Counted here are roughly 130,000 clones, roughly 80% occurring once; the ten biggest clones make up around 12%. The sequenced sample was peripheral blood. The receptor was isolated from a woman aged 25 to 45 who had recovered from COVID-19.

CDR3: CASSPSLASGYNTGELFF. DNA of the CDR3: TGTGCCAGCAGTCCATCCCTGGCCAGCGGGTATAACACCGGGGAGCTGTTTTTT. The chain combines TRBV27 with TRBJ2-2, with TRBD2 as a possible D gene (6 bases). Trimming shortened V by 5 bases and J by 2 bases, and 21 bases separated the two germline ends. Germline CDR1 is MNHEY and CDR2 is SMNVEV (reference sequence). The CDR3 runs to 18 residues.